This T cell receptor (beta chain) was captured by sequencing in a study of CD8+ T cells in alopecia areata. As for the study in general: The study gave treated patients oral tofacitinib at 5 to 10 mg twice daily.

Treatment specified: oral pan-JAK inhibitor, 5-10 mg twice daily. Peripheral blood samples and lesional scalp punch biopsies were obtained from alopecia areata patients. Cell sorting on a FACSAria was used to separate CD4+ and CD8+ T cells from the PBMCs. Per germline, CDR1 SGHRS and CDR2 YFSETQ. The CDR3 runs 16 residues. V lost 4 bases and J lost 1, with 14 bases in between. Following RNA extraction, reverse transcription yielded cDNA that acted as the sequencing template. Generated by immunoSEQ multiplex PCR, the TCRdb table keeps only in-frame clones and is missing some. The repertoire holds around 190,000 clones, with approximately 56% as singletons.

The origin of this receptor is a human donor with alopecia areata. The chain has TRBV5-1 and TRBJ2-2, with D perhaps TRBD1 (5 bases). Source: CD4+ T cells sorted from blood, taken at week 4, from a patient treated with tofacitinib. The CDR3 bases are TGCGCCAGCAGCGTTTGGACCGGACAGAACACCGGGGAGCTGTTTTTT. Amino acid sequence: CASSVWTGQNTGELFF.